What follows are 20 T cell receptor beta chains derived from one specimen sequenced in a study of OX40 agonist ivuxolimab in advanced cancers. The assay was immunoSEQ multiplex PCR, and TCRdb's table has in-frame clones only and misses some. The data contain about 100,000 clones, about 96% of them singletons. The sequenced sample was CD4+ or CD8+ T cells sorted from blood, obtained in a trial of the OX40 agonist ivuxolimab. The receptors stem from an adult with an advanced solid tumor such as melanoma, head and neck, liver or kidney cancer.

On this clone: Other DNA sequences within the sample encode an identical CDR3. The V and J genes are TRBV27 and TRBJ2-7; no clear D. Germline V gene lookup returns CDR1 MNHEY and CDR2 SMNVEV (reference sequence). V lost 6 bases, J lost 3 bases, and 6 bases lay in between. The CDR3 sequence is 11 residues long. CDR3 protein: CASSLGYEQYF. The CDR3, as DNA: TGTGCCAGCAGCCTGGGCTACGAGCAGTACTTC.

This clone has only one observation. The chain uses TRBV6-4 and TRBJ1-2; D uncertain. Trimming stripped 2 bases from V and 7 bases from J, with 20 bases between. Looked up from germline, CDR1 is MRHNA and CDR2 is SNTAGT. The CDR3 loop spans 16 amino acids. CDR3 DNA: TGTGCCAGCAGTGACGCAGCGGCAGGTTCTGGTGGTGGCTACACCTTC. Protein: CASSDAAAGSGGGYTF.

The CDR3 DNA follows: TGTGCCAGCAGCGCCGCCCCGGGACAGCTCTACGAGCAGTACTTC. This translates into CASSAAPGQLYEQYF. This chain uses TRBV7-8 with TRBJ2-7; 7 positions match TRBD1. The junction had 10 bases not matched to a gene; V was cut back by 5 bases and J by 3 bases. The CDR3 sequence is 15 residues long. Germline CDR1 SGHVS, CDR2 FQNEAQ.

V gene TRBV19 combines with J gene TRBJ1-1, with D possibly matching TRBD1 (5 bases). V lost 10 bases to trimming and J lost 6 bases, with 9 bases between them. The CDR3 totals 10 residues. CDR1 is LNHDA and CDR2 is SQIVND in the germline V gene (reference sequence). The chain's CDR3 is CATVGAEAFF. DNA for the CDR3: TGTGCCACTGTGGGGGCTGAAGCTTTCTTT.

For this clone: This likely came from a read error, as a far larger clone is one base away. The DNA for the CDR3 is TGTGCCAGCAGTGAATTTTACGAGCAGTACTTC. Translating gives CASSEFYEQYF. V and J are TRBV6-1 and TRBJ2-7, with D uncertain. Trimming left V 2 bases short and J 4 bases short, with 3 bases between. Per germline, CDR1 MNHNS and CDR2 SASEGT. This CDR3 comprises 11 residues.

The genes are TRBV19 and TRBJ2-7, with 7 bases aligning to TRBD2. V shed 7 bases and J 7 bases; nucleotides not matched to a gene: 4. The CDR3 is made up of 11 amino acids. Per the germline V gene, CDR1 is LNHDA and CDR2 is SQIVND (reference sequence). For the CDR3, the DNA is TGTGCCAGTATGGGGGGGAGAGAGCAGTACTTC. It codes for CASMGGREQYF.

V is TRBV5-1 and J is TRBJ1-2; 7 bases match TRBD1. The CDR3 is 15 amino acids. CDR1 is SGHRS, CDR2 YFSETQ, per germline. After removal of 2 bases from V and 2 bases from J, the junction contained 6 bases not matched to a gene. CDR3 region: CASSFGTARNYGYTF. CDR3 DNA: TGCGCCAGCAGCTTCGGGACAGCGAGGAACTATGGCTACACCTTC.

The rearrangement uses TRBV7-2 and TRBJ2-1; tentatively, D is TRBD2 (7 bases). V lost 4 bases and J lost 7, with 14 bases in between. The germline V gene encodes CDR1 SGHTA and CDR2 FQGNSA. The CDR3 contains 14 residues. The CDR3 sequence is CASSSTGGTNEQFF. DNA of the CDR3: TGTGCCAGCAGCTCCACGGGGGGCACGAATGAGCAGTTCTTC.

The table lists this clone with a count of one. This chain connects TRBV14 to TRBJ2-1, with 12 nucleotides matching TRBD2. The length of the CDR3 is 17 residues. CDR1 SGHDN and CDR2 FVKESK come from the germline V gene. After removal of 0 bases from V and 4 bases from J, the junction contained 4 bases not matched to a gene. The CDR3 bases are TGTGCCAGCAGCCAAGATCTAGGACTAGCGGGGTACAATGAGCAGTTCTTC. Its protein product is CASSQDLGLAGYNEQFF. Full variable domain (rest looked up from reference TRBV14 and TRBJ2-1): EAGVTQFPSHSVIEKGQTVTLRCDPISGHDNLYWYRRVMGKEIKFLLHFVKESKQDESGMPNNRFLAERTGGTYSTLKVQPAELEDSGVYFCASSQDLGLAGYNEQFFGPGTRLTVL.

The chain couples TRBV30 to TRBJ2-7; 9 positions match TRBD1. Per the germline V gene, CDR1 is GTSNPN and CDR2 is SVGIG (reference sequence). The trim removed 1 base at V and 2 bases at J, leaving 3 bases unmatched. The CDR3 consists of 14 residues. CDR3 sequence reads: CAWSAGTGPYEQYF. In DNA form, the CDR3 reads TGTGCCTGGAGTGCCGGGACAGGGCCCTACGAGCAGTACTTC.

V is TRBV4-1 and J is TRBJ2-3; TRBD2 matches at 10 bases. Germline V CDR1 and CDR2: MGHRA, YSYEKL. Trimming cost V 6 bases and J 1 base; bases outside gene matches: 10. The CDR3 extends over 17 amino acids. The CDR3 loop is CASSSRSGGAGTDTQYF. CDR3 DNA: TGCGCCAGCAGTTCCCGAAGCGGGGGGGCGGGCACAGATACGCAGTATTTT.

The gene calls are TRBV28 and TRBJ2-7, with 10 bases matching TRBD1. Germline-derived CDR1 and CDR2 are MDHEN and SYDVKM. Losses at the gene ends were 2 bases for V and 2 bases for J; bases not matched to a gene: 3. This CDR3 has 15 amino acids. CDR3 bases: TGTGCCAGCAGTTTAGGGACAGGGGTAGCCTACGAGCAGTACTTC. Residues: CASSLGTGVAYEQYF.

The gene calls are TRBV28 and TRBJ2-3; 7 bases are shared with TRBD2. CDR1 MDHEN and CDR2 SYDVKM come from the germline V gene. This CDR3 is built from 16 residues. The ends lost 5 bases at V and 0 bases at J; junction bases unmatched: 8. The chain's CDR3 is CASSDSSSGSTDTQYF. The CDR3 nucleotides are TGTGCCAGCAGTGATAGCTCTAGCGGCAGCACAGATACGCAGTATTTT.

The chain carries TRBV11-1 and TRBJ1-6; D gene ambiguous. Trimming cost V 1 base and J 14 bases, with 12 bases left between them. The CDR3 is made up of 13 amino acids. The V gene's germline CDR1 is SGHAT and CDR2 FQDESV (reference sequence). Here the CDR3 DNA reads TGTGCCAGCAGCTTAGGATCGGGCTTCACCCTCCACTTT. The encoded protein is CASSLGSGFTLHF.

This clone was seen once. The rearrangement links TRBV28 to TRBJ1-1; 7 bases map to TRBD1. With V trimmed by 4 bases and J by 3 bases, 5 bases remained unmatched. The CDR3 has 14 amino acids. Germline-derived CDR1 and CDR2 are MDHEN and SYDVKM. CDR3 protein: CASSSDRAYTEAFF. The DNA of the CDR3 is TGTGCCAGCAGTTCTGACAGGGCATACACTGAAGCTTTCTTT.

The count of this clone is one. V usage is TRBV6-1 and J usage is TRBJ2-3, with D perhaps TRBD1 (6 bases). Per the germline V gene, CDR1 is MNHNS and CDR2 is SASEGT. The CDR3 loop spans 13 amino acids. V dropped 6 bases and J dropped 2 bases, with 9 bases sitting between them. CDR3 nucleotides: TGTGCCAGCAGGACAGGTAACACAGATACGCAGTATTTT. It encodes CASRTGNTDTQYF.

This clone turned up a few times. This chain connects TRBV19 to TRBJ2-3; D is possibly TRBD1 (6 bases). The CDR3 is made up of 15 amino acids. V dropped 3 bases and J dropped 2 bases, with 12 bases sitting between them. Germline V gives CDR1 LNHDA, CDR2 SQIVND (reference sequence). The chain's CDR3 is CASSMRQGNTDTQYF. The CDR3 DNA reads TGTGCCAGTAGTATGCGTCAGGGGAACACAGATACGCAGTATTTT.

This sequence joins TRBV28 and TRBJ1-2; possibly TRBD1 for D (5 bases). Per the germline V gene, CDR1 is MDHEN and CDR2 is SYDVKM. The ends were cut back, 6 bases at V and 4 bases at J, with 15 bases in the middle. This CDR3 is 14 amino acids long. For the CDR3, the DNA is TGTGCCAGCAGCCGACCCGACAGTACCTATGGCTACACCTTC. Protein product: CASSRPDSTYGYTF.

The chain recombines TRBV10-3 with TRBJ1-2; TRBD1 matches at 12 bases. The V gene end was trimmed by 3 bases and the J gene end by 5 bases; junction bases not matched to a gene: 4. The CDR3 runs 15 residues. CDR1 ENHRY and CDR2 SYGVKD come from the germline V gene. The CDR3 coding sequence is TGTGCCATCAGTGAACCGGGACAGGGGGCTTATGGCTACACCTTC. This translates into CAISEPGQGAYGYTF.

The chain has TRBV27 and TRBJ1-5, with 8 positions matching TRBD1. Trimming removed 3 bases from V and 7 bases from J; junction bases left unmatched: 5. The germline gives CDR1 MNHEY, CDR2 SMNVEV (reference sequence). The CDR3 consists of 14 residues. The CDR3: CASSLQGARQPQHF. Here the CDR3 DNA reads TGTGCCAGCAGTTTGCAGGGGGCGAGGCAGCCCCAGCATTTT.